A single sample gave rise to the 3 T cell receptor beta chains below, sequenced in a study of yellow fever vaccine responses in identical twins. TCRdb fed the RT-PCR reads into MiXCR, producing one record per CDR3 protein. The top ten hold 40% of the sample, which has 300 to 450 distinct CDR3 sequences, around 70% seen once. The sample consisted of T cells from blood (PBMCs), unsorted or a sorted subset (not recorded which), taken before or after yellow fever vaccination (not recorded which). These receptors were taken from a female donor who received the yellow fever vaccine.

This chain links TRBV11-1 with TRBJ2-1; the match to TRBD1 covers 8 bases. CDR1 and CDR2 (germline): SGHAT, FQDESV (reference sequence). Trimming took 2 bases from V and 12 from J; bases not matched to a gene: 15. The CDR3 has 16 residues. The CDR3 DNA reads as TGTGCCAGCAGCTTATTGTATGGCTGGGACACAGGGGGGCAGTTCTTC. This sequence encodes CASSLLYGWDTGGQFF.

The rearrangement uses TRBV7-3 and TRBJ2-1; D not certain. CDR1 and CDR2 (germline): SGHTA, FQGTGA. The CDR3 is 11 residues long. Trimming shortened V by 1 base and J by 6 bases, and 1 base separated the two germline ends. The CDR3 is CASSLSNEQFF. The CDR3 bases are TGTGCCAGCAGCTTAAGCAATGAGCAGTTCTTC. Filled out from reference TRBV7-3 and TRBJ2-1, the complete variable domain reads GAGVSQTPSNKVTEKGKYVELRCDPISGHTALYWYRQSLGQGPEFLIYFQGTGAADDSGLPNDRFFAVRPEGSVSTLKIQRTERGDSAVYLCASSLSNEQFFGPGTRLTVL.

This clonotype was seen just once. This chain joins TRBV6-4 and TRBJ2-1; D gene unclear. V was pared by 7 bases and J by 8 bases, with 12 bases between. This CDR3 is built from 12 residues. Germline CDR1 reads MRHNA; CDR2 reads SNTAGT. For the CDR3, the DNA is TGTGCCAGCATCTTGAGAAGGGATGAGCAGTTCTTC. Translating it yields CASILRRDEQFF.